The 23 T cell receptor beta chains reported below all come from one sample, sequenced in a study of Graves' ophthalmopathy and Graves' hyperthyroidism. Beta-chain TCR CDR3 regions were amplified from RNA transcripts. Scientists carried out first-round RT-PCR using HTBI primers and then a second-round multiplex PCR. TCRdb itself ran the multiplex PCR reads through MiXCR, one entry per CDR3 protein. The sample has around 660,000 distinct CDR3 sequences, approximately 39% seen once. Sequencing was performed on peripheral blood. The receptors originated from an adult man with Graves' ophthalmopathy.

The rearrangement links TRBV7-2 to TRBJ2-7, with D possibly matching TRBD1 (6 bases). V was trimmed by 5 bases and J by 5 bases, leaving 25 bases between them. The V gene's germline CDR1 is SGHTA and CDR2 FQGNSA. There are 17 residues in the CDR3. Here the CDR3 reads CASSQGVEGGATNEQYF. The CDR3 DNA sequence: TGTGCCAGCAGCCAAGGGGTTGAAGGGGGAGCTACCAACGAGCAGTACTTC.

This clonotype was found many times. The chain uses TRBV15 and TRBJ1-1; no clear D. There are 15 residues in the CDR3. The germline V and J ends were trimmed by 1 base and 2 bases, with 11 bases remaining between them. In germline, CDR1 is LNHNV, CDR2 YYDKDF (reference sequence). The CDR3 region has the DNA TGTGCCACCAGCAGAGTCTTGGAACTCAACACTGAAGCTTTCTTT. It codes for CATSRVLELNTEAFF.

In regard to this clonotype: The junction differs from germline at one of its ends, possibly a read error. The CDR3 bases are TGTGCCCGGAGTGCCGGGACGGTCTCCTCCGAGCAGTACTTC. It encodes CARSAGTVSSEQYF. V is TRBV7-2 and J is TRBJ2-7; D possibly uses TRBD1 or TRBD2 (5 bases each). CDR1 and CDR2 (germline): SGHTA, FQGNSA. The length of the CDR3 is 14 residues.

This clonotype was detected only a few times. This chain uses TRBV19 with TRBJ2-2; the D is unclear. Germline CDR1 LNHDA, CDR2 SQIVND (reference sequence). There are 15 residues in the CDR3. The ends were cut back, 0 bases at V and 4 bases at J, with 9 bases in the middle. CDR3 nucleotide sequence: TGTGCCAGTAGTATAGAGGGTCGTGGCACCGGGGAGCTGTTTTTT. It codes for CASSIEGRGTGELFF.

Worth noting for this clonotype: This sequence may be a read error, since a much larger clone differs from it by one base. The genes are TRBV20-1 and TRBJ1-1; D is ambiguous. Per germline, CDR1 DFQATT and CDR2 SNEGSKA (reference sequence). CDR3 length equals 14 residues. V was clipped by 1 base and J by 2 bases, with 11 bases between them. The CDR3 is CSARAGSGNTEAFF. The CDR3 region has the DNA TGCAGTGCTAGAGCCGGATCGGGAAACACTGAAGCTTTCTTT.

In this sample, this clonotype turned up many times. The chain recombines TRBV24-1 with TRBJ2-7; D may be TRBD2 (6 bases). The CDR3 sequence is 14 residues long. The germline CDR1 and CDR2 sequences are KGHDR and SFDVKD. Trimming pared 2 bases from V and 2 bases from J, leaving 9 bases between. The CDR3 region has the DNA TGTGCCACCAGTGATTGGAGGGCCCCCTACGAGCAGTACTTC. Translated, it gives CATSDWRAPYEQYF.

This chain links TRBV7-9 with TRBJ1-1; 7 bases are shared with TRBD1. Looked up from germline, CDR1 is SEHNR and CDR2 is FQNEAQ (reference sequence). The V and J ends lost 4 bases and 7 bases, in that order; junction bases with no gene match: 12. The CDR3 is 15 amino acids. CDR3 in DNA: TGTGCCAGCAGCTCAGGGGGGCAGGTCGTGCTTGAAGCTTTCTTT. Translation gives CASSSGGQVVLEAFF.

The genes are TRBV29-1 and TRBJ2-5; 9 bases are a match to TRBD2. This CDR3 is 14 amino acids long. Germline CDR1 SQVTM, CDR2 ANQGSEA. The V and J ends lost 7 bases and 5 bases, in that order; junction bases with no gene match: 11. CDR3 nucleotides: TGCAGCGCCCGTCGCGGGAGGGTCGGTGAGACCCAGTACTTC. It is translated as CSARRGRVGETQYF.

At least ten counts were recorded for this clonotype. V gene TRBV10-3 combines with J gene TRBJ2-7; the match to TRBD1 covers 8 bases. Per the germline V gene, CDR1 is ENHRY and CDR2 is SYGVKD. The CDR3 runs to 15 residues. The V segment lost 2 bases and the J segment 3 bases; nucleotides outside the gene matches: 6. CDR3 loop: CAISEGQGAIYEQYF. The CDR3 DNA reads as TGTGCCATCAGTGAGGGGCAGGGGGCGATCTACGAGCAGTACTTC.

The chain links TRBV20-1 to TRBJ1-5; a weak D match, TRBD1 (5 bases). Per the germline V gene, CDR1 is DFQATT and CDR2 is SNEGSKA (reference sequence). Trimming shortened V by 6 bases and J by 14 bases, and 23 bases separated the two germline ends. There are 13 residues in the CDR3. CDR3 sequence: CSAGVTGFGHEHF. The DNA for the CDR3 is TGCAGTGCGGGGGTTACGGGGTTTGGCCACGAGCATTTT.

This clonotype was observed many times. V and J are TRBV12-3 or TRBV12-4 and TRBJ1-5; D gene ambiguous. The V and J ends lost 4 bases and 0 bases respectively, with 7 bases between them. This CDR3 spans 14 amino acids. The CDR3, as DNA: TGTGCCAGCAGTTCCAGGAGTAGCAATCAGCCCCAGCATTTT. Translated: CASSSRSSNQPQHF.

The CDR3 bases are TGTGCCAGCAGCCCTGGACTAGATCGGCCCCAGCATTTT. Encoded protein: CASSPGLDRPQHF. The genes are TRBV5-4 and TRBJ1-5; D not certain. The CDR3 is 13 amino acids. The V and J ends lost 4 bases and 9 bases respectively, with 14 bases between them. The germline V gene has CDR1 SGHNT and CDR2 YYREEE (reference sequence).

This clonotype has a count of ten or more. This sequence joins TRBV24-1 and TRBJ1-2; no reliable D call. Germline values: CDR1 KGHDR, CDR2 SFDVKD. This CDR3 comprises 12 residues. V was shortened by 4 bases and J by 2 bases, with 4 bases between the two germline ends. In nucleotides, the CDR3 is TGTGCCACCAGTGACTGGAACTATGGCTACACCTTC. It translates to CATSDWNYGYTF.

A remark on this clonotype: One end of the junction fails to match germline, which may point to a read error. The CDR3 nucleotides are TGTGCCAGCAGTTCCCCCAATGCCCCCTACGAGCAGTACTTC. It encodes CASSSPNAPYEQYF. The V gene is TRBV10-3, the J gene TRBJ2-7; D unclear. Germline V gives CDR1 ENHRY, CDR2 SYGVKD. The length of the CDR3 is 14 residues.

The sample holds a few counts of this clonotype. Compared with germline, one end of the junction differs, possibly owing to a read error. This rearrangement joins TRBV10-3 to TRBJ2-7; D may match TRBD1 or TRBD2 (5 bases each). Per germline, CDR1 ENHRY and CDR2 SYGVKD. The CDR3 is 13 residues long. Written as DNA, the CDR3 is TGTGCCAGCAGTGGGACCCCTAATTACGAGCAGTACTTC. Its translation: CASSGTPNYEQYF.

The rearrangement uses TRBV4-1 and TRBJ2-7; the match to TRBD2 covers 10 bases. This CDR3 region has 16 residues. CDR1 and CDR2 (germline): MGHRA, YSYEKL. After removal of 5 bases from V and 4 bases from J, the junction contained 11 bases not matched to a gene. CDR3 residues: CASSAPGTSAGYEQYF. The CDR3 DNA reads TGCGCCAGCAGCGCCCCCGGGACTAGCGCGGGGTACGAGCAGTACTTC.

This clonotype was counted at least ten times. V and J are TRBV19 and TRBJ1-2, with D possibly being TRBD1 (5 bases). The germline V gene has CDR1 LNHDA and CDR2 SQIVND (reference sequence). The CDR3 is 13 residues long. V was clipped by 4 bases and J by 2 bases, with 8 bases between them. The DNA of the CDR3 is TGTGCCAGTAGTACCCGGGACAACTATGGCTACACCTTC. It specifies CASSTRDNYGYTF.

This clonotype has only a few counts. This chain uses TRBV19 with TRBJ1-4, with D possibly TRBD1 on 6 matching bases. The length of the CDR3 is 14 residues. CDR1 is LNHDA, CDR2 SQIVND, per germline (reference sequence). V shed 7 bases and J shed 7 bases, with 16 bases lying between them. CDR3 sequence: CASMGGRAGEKLFF. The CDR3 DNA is TGTGCCAGTATGGGGGGGCGGGCTGGTGAAAAACTGTTTTTT.

CDR3 DNA sequence: TGCAGCGTTGGGACGGTCTATGGCTACACCTTC. Residues: CSVGTVYGYTF. This chain joins TRBV29-1 and TRBJ1-2; D gene unclear. This CDR3 has 11 amino acids. V lost 4 bases and J lost 4, with 7 bases in between. Germline V lookup: CDR1 SQVTM, CDR2 ANQGSEA.

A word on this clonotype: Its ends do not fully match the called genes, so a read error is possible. The CDR3 protein is CASSVGPVLAF. In DNA, the CDR3 is TGTGCCAGCAGCGTCGGACCGGTTTTGGCGTTC. The chain recombines TRBV7-2 with TRBJ1-2; unclear D gene. The CDR3 consists of 11 residues. Germline CDR1 and CDR2: SGHTA and FQGNSA. The full variable domain, in which reference TRBV7-2 and TRBJ1-2 provide the parts outside the CDR3, is GAGVSQSPSNKVTEKGKDVELRCDPISGHTALYWYRQSLGQGLEFLIYFQGNSAPDKSGLPSDRFSAERTGGSVSTLTIQRTQQEDSAVYLCASSVGPVLAFGSGTRLTVV.

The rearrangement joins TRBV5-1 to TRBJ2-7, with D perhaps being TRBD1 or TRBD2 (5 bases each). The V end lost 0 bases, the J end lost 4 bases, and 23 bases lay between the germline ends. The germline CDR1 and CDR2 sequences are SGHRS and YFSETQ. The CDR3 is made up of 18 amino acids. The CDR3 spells CASSLELDPSSGSYEQYF. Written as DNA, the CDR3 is TGCGCCAGCAGCTTGGAACTGGACCCTAGCTCAGGGTCTTACGAGCAGTACTTC.

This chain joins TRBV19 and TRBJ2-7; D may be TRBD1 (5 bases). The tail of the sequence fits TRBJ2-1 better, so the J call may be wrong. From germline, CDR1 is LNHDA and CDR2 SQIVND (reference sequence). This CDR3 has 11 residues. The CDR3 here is CASSTGPEQFF. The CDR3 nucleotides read TGTGCCAGTAGTACAGGGCCTGAGCAGTTCTTC.

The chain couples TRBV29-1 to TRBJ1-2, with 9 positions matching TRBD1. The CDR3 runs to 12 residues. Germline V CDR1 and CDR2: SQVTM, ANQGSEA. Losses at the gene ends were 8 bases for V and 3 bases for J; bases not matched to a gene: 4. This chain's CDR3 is CSTGQGDYGYTF. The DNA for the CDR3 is TGCAGCACGGGACAGGGCGACTATGGCTACACCTTC.